One sample yielded the 22 T cell receptor beta chains listed below, sequenced in a study of CD4 and CD8 cells across lung adenocarcinoma regions. TCRdb reprocessed the PCR reads with MiXCR, giving one entry per CDR3 protein. Here the sample spans thousands of distinct CDR3 sequences, 54% being singletons. Sequenced sample: CD8+ T cells from the center of a lung tumor. The receptors were gathered from a female donor with lung adenocarcinoma. The CD4 and CD8 labels of this study may be unreliable.

This chain joins TRBV12-3 or TRBV12-4 and TRBJ2-1; maybe TRBD1 (5 bases). The CDR3 sequence is 16 residues long. Trimming took 2 bases from V and 10 from J, leaving 21 bases between them. This chain's CDR3 is CASSLTSGSESYEQFF. The CDR3 DNA reads as TGTGCCAGCAGTTTAACGTCAGGGTCTGAATCCTACGAGCAGTTCTTC.

Regarding this clonotype: The junction does not match germline at one end; this may be a read error. The chain carries TRBV7-7 and TRBJ2-4, with D maybe TRBD2 (6 bases). The DNA end is more similar to TRBJ2-5, so the J call may be wrong. The CDR3 length is 23 residues. The germline CDR1 and CDR2 sequences are SSHAT and FNYEAQ (reference sequence). Here the CDR3 DNA reads TGTGCTAGCAGCTTAGCCTCGAGAAGGACCGGGAGAGGCCTAGCTCGAGACCAAGAGACCCAGTACTTC. Translating gives CASSLASRRTGRGLARDQETQYF.

The sample holds one count of this clonotype. The V gene is TRBV12-3 or TRBV12-4, the J gene TRBJ1-6; 7 bases match TRBD1. CDR3 length: 14 amino acids. The ends lost 5 bases at V and 12 bases at J; junction bases unmatched: 10. The CDR3 reads CASSTRQGRRPLHF. The DNA of the CDR3 is TGTGCCAGCAGTACCAGACAGGGTAGAAGACCCCTCCACTTT.

The V and J genes are TRBV5-6 and TRBJ2-7; 11 bases line up with TRBD2. Germline CDR1 is SGHDT and CDR2 is YYEEEE. The CDR3 totals 14 residues. With V trimmed by 1 base and J by 10 bases, 7 bases remained unmatched. CDR3 in amino acids: CASSLLAGGGTQYF. The CDR3 region has the DNA TGTGCCAGCAGCTTGCTAGCGGGGGGCGGAACCCAGTACTTC.

This rearrangement joins TRBV11-2 to TRBJ2-5; 9 bases match TRBD2. V lost 1 base, J lost 2 bases, and 8 bases stayed unmatched. This CDR3 contains 17 residues. CDR1 SGHAT and CDR2 FQNNGV come from the germline V gene. The CDR3 DNA is TGTGCCAGCAGCTTAGGCGATAGCGGGAGTACTCAAGAGACCCAGTACTTC. Its protein product is CASSLGDSGSTQETQYF.

This clonotype was counted at least ten times. This chain uses TRBV5-1 with TRBJ2-1; D may be TRBD1 (6 bases). There are 15 residues in the CDR3. V lost 0 bases, J lost 7 bases, and 14 bases lay in between. Looked up from germline, CDR1 is SGHRS and CDR2 is YFSETQ. CDR3 region: CASSLDGGAVNEQFF. CDR3 coding DNA: TGCGCCAGCAGCTTGGATGGGGGCGCAGTAAATGAGCAGTTCTTC.

The table lists this clonotype with a few counts. CDR3 sequence (DNA): TGTGCCAGTAGCCGGGACATTACTGAAGCTTTCTTT. This sequence encodes CASSRDITEAFF. J is TRBJ1-1 and V is TRBV19; D perhaps matches TRBD1 (6 bases). Germline CDR1 and CDR2: LNHDA and SQIVND (reference sequence). The CDR3 runs 12 residues. Deletions cut 6 bases from V and 5 bases from J, with 10 bases between.

This clonotype is classed as medium-sized. The rearrangement links TRBV7-3 to TRBJ2-1, with a possible D match to TRBD1 (7 bases). Trimming took 0 bases from V and 7 from J, leaving 16 bases between them. The CDR3 spans 16 residues. Germline V gene sequence: CDR1 SGHTA, CDR2 FQGTGA. CDR3 residues: CASSLTPGGFGNEQFF. The CDR3 DNA sequence: TGTGCCAGCAGCTTAACCCCAGGGGGGTTCGGGAATGAGCAGTTCTTC.

The gene calls are TRBV12-3 or TRBV12-4 and TRBJ2-4, with a weak D call TRBD2 (6 bases). CDR3 length equals 14 residues. CDR3 in DNA: TGTCGCGGCACGGGGCGGGGAGCCAAAAACACGCAGTACTTC. Its translation: CRGTGRGAKNTQYF.

This clonotype was recorded only once. The rearrangement joins TRBV6-5 to TRBJ2-4, with 9 nucleotides matching TRBD2. Germline CDR1 MNHEY, CDR2 SVGAGI. Germline trimming cut 2 bases from V and 13 bases from J; bases unmatched to any gene: 18. The CDR3 runs to 17 residues. CDR3 in DNA: TGTGCCAGCAGTTACGGGGTCGGGCGGGAGGGCCAAGATACCCAGTACTTC. This gives the protein CASSYGVGREGQDTQYF.

This clonotype was counted ten times or more. A single base separates this from a much larger clone, so it may be a read error. The chain uses TRBV6-1 and TRBJ2-1; TRBD2 matches 7 bases. The CDR3 covers 13 residues. Germline CDR1 MNHNS, CDR2 SASEGT. Germline trimming cut 2 bases from V and 13 bases from J; bases unmatched to any gene: 8. The CDR3 nucleotides are TGTGCCAGCAGTGAATCCAGGCGGGAGACCCAGTTCTTC. This codes for CASSESRRETQFF.

To note about this clonotype: Mismatch with germline at one junction end may stem from a read error. The rearrangement links TRBV11-3 to TRBJ2-3, with D perhaps TRBD1 (5 bases). From germline, CDR1 is SGHNT and CDR2 YENEEA. This CDR3 spans 15 amino acids. CDR3: CASVLGLGAKDTQYF. The CDR3 DNA reads TGTGCCAGCGTCTTGGGGCTAGGGGCCAAAGATACGCAGTACTTT.

This clonotype was counted many times. The V call is TRBV5-1, the J call TRBJ2-5; D assignment may be TRBD1 or TRBD2 (5 bases each). The CDR3 covers 13 residues. Germline V gene lookup returns CDR1 SGHRS and CDR2 YFSETQ. The V end was cut by 5 bases, the J end by 1 base, with 9 bases between. Here the CDR3 reads CASSPGTQETQYF. The DNA for the CDR3 is TGCGCCAGCAGTCCCGGGACCCAAGAGACCCAGTACTTC.

This clonotype was detected ten times or more. CDR3 DNA sequence: TGTGCCAGCATGCGGGTATCGCAGTATTTT. It translates to CASMRVSQYF. This rearrangement joins TRBV28 to TRBJ2-3; the D gene is possibly TRBD2 (5 bases). The CDR3 has 10 amino acids. The germline V gene has CDR1 MDHEN and CDR2 SYDVKM. V was cut by 7 bases and J by 10 bases, with 9 bases left in between.

The sample holds many counts of this clonotype. This rearrangement joins TRBV6-6 to TRBJ1-1; 7 bases map to TRBD1. J was trimmed by 2 bases and V by 10 bases; bases with no gene match: 13. From germline, CDR1 is MNHNY and CDR2 SVGAGI (reference sequence). The CDR3 spans 15 residues. The CDR3 sequence: CATRQGPKVNTEAFF. The DNA for the CDR3 is TGTGCCACCAGACAGGGCCCGAAGGTTAACACTGAAGCTTTCTTT.

The chain is built from TRBV7-6 and TRBJ2-1; tentatively, D is TRBD2 (5 bases). The CDR3 consists of 15 residues. Trimming left V 3 bases short and J 12 bases short, with 21 bases between. Germline CDR1 reads SGHVS; CDR2 reads FNYEAQ. The CDR3 loop is CASSFADRGAETQFF. The CDR3 DNA reads TGTGCCAGCAGCTTTGCGGACCGGGGTGCGGAGACGCAGTTCTTC.

The chain has TRBV6-1 and TRBJ2-3, with D perhaps TRBD2 (5 bases). The J call may be incorrect, as the DNA end agrees better with TRBJ2-7. This CDR3 comprises 17 residues. Per the germline V gene, CDR1 is MNHNS and CDR2 is SASEGT. The CDR3 loop reads CASSGRSGMGCADTQYF. The DNA of the CDR3 is TGTGCCAGCAGCGGCCGGTCGGGGATGGGGTGCGCAGATACGCAGTACTTC.

In the case of this clonotype: One end of the junction is discordant with germline, which a read error may explain. This chain joins TRBV11-3 and TRBJ2-4; 8 bases match TRBD2. This CDR3 has 13 residues. The germline CDR1 and CDR2 sequences are SGHNT and YENEEA. The CDR3 spells CASSPGGGDILYF. The CDR3 DNA follows: TGTGCCAGCAGCCCGGGAGGGGGGGACATTCTGTACTTC.

The genes are TRBV6-1 and TRBJ2-2; 9 bases map to TRBD1. The germline V gene encodes CDR1 MNHNS and CDR2 SASEGT. The CDR3 consists of 16 residues. J gave up 3 bases and V 6 bases, and 8 bases lay outside the gene matches. Written as DNA, the CDR3 is TGTGCCAGCAGACCTGACAGGGGGAGATACACCGGGGAGCTGTTTTTT. Translating it yields CASRPDRGRYTGELFF.

Note on this clonotype: A read error may account for a junction end that differs from germline. The chain has TRBV10-2 and TRBJ2-2; either TRBD1 or TRBD2 may supply D (5 bases each). Germline-derived CDR1 and CDR2 are WSHSY and SAAADI. The CDR3 is 16 amino acids. CDR3 in amino acids: CASSGWLSASTGALYF. The DNA of the CDR3 is TGCGCCAGCAGTGGATGGCTGTCGGCGAGCACCGGGGCGCTGTATTTT.

Note on this clonotype: One end of the junction fails to match germline, which may point to a read error. The chain recombines TRBV6-4 with TRBJ2-3; unclear D gene. This CDR3 region has 16 residues. Per the germline V gene, CDR1 is MRHNA and CDR2 is SNTAGT. The CDR3 spells CASSDSPRPATDTQYF. Here the CDR3 DNA reads TGTGCCAGCAGCGACTCGCCGCGGCCTGCCACAGACACGCAGTATTTT.

The chain couples TRBV12-3 or TRBV12-4 to TRBJ2-3, with D tentatively TRBD2 (5 bases). The last part of the DNA fits TRBJ2-1 better; the J call may be wrong. CDR3 size: 16 residues. The CDR3 region is CASRPLEALSSNTQFF. As DNA, the CDR3 is TGTGCCAGCAGGCCCCTGGAGGCTCTGTCCTCAAATACGCAGTTCTTC.